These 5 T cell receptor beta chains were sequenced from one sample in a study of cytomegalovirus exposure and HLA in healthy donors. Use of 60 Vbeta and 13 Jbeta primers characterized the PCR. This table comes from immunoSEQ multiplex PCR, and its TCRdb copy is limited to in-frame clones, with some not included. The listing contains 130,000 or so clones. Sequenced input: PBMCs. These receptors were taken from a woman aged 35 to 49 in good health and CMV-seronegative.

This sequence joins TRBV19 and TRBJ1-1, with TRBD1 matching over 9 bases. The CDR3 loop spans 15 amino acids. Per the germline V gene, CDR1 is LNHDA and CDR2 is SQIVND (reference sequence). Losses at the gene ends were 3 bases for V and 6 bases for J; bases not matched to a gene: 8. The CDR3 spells CASSIPGQGLAEAFF. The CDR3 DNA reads TGTGCCAGTAGTATCCCTGGACAGGGGTTGGCTGAAGCTTTCTTT.

CDR3 sequence reads: CASSPFRQGRTGELFF. The CDR3 DNA reads as TGTGCCAGCTCACCGTTTAGGCAGGGAAGGACCGGGGAGCTGTTTTTT. The chain is built from TRBV18 and TRBJ2-2; possibly TRBD1 for D (5 bases). The germline V and J ends were trimmed by 3 bases and 5 bases, with 16 bases remaining between them. The length of the CDR3 is 16 residues. Germline assignment: CDR1 KGHSH and CDR2 LQKENI. The full variable domain, in which reference TRBV18 and TRBJ2-2 provide the parts outside the CDR3, is NAGVMQNPRHLVRRRGQEARLRCSPMKGHSHVYWYRQLPEEGLKFMVYLQKENIIDESGMPKERFSAEFPKEGPSILRIQQVVRGDSAAYFCASSPFRQGRTGELFFGEGSRLTVL.

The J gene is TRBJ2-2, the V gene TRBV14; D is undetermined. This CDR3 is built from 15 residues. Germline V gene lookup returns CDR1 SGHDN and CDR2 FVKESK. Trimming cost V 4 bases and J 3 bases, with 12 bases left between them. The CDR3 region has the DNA TGTGCCAGCAGCCTACCTGGGCAGCACACCGGGGAGCTGTTTTTT. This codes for CASSLPGQHTGELFF.

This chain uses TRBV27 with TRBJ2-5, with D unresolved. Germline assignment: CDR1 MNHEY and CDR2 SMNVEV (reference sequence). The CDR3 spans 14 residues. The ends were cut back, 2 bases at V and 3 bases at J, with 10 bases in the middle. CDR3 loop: CASSLGGTEETQYF. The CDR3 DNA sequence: TGTGCCAGCAGTTTAGGTGGAACAGAAGAGACCCAGTACTTC.

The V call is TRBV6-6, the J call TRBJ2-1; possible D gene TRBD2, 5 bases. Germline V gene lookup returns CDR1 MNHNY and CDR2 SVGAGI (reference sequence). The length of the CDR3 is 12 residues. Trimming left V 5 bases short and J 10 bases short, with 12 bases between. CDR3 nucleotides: TGTGCCAGCAGTCCCAGACCGGGGGAGCAGTTCTTC. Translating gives CASSPRPGEQFF.